This T cell receptor beta chain was identified during a study of blood T cell repertoires in COVID-19. Sequencing used immunoSEQ multiplex PCR; TCRdb keeps in-frame clones, though not all of them. Of about 130,000 clones in the sample, approximately 83% were seen once. CDR3 size: 16 residues. V was pared by 1 base and J by 3 bases, with 12 bases between. Germline CDR1 is LGHNT and CDR2 is FRNRAP. The clonotype was recovered from a woman aged 50 to 60 with acute or convalescent COVID-19. V and J are TRBV12-5 and TRBJ2-2; D gene ambiguous. Sequenced: peripheral blood. The CDR3 DNA is TGTGCTAGTGGTTTGGCCCCGCCTCAGGACACCGGGGAGCTGTTTTTT. This codes for CASGLAPPQDTGELFF.